This T cell receptor beta chain derives from a study of T-cell reconstitution after alpha-beta-depleted transplantation in children. The table lists this clonotype with many counts. The TCRbeta library was prepared with unique molecular identifiers. Via MiXCR, TCRdb re-called the PCR reads, giving one row per CDR3 protein. This sample has roughly 220,000 distinct CDR3 sequences; 7.5% to 10% occur once, and the top ten carry 5% to 6%. Trimming removed 6 bases from V and 7 bases from J, with 12 bases in between. The CDR3 has 12 residues. V gene TRBV12-3 or TRBV12-4 combines with J gene TRBJ2-5; D gene uncertain. This specimen consisted of PBMCs from the stem cell graft donor, obtained from the stem cell graft. The TCR originated in a human donor who donated a stem cell graft to a child with SCID. CDR3: CASRPSVGTQYF. As DNA, the CDR3 is TGTGCCAGCAGGCCTTCCGTTGGGACCCAGTACTTC.